The next 25 T cell receptor beta chains were all read from a single sample in a study of human T cells and chemical hapten exposure. Described time point: pre-sensitization, week 0. Treatment denoted: therapeutic diphenylcyclopropenone sensitization with weekly scalp DPC. TCRdb reprocessed the RACE reads with MiXCR, giving one entry per CDR3 protein. This table has some 250,000 distinct CDR3 sequences, approximately 8% appearing once. The sequencing here drew on whole blood, taken in connection with sensitization to the hapten diphenylcyclopropenone (DPC). The origin of the receptors is a man between 18 and 29 years old with alopecia areata. Some clones in this sample may be carry-over from other donors' samples.

This chain uses TRBV27 with TRBJ2-2; perhaps TRBD1 as D (5 bases). Germline V lookup: CDR1 MNHEY, CDR2 SMNVEV (reference sequence). This CDR3 contains 14 residues. Trimming stripped 4 bases from V and 1 base from J, with 7 bases between. In DNA form, the CDR3 reads TGTGCCAGCAGTTCTACAGGGAACACCGGGGAGCTGTTTTTT. Its translation: CASSSTGNTGELFF.

This clonotype showed up many times. The chain uses TRBV29-1 and TRBJ2-2, with D possibly being TRBD2 (5 bases). CDR3 size: 14 residues. Germline V gives CDR1 SQVTM, CDR2 ANQGSEA. V lost 7 bases to trimming and J lost 1 base, with 13 bases between them. As DNA, the CDR3 is TGCAGCGCCCTCCCGGGGAGGAACACCGGGGAGCTGTTTTTT. It yields the protein CSALPGRNTGELFF.

The CDR3 DNA reads TGTGCCAGCAGCTTAGAAGGATCTGCTGAAGCTTTCTTT. This codes for CASSLEGSAEAFF. The chain uses TRBV7-9 and TRBJ1-1; the D is unclear. The V end lost 1 base, the J end lost 6 bases, and 9 bases lay between the germline ends. The germline V gene encodes CDR1 SEHNR and CDR2 FQNEAQ (reference sequence). The CDR3 extends over 13 amino acids. Together with reference TRBV7-9 and TRBJ1-1, the CDR3 gives the full variable domain: DTGVSQNPRHKITKRGQNVTFRCDPISEHNRLYWYRQTLGQGPEFLTYFQNEAQLEKSRLLSDRFSAERPKGSFSTLEIQRTEQGDSAMYLCASSLEGSAEAFFGQGTRLTVV.

V and J are TRBV28 and TRBJ2-1; D unclear. V lost 8 bases and J lost 10, with 12 bases in between. Germline V gene lookup returns CDR1 MDHEN and CDR2 SYDVKM. The CDR3 contains 11 residues. CDR3 protein: CASGSILEQFF. CDR3 sequence (DNA): TGTGCCAGCGGCTCTATACTCGAGCAGTTCTTC.

This clonotype was seen a handful of times. The chain recombines TRBV6-2 or TRBV6-3 with TRBJ2-1; TRBD1 might be the D (6 bases). The V gene's germline CDR1 is MNHEY and CDR2 SVGEGT. V was trimmed by 6 bases and J by 2 bases, leaving 8 bases between them. This CDR3 contains 13 residues. CDR3 sequence: CASRYRAYNEQFF. CDR3 sequence (DNA): TGTGCCAGCAGATACAGGGCCTACAATGAGCAGTTCTTC.

The V and J genes are TRBV18 and TRBJ2-2; D uncertain. CDR1 and CDR2 from the germline V gene are KGHSH and LQKENI. V gave up 4 bases and J gave up 5 bases, with 11 bases separating them. The CDR3 has 14 amino acids. The CDR3 protein is CASSLDAPTGELFF. As DNA, the CDR3 is TGTGCCAGCTCACTGGATGCCCCTACCGGGGAGCTGTTTTTT. Filled out from reference TRBV18 and TRBJ2-2, the complete variable domain reads NAGVMQNPRHLVRRRGQEARLRCSPMKGHSHVYWYRQLPEEGLKFMVYLQKENIIDESGMPKERFSAEFPKEGPSILRIQQVVRGDSAAYFCASSLDAPTGELFFGEGSRLTVL.

The rearrangement joins TRBV5-1 to TRBJ2-2, with D perhaps TRBD1 (6 bases). This CDR3 has 14 amino acids. Per germline, CDR1 SGHRS and CDR2 YFSETQ. Trimming left V 6 bases short and J 1 base short, with 10 bases between. CDR3 bases: TGCGCCAGCACCAGGGACATGAACACCGGGGAGCTGTTTTTT. It codes for CASTRDMNTGELFF.

This clonotype was recorded many times. The chain recombines TRBV19 with TRBJ2-2; D gene uncertain. Germline CDR1 reads LNHDA; CDR2 reads SQIVND (reference sequence). This CDR3 has 14 amino acids. Trimming took 4 bases from V and 4 from J, leaving 10 bases between them. CDR3 amino acids: CASSTTTFTGELFF. Written as DNA, the CDR3 is TGTGCCAGTAGTACGACGACATTCACCGGGGAGCTGTTTTTT.

This clonotype was detected only a few times. This sequence joins TRBV3-1 and TRBJ2-1, with 8 positions matching TRBD1. CDR1 is LGHDT, CDR2 YNNKEL, per germline (reference sequence). V shed 5 bases, J shed 5 bases, and the junction held 8 bases outside the gene matches. There are 15 residues in the CDR3. The CDR3 nucleotides read TGTGCCAGCAGCTATACAGGGGGTATCCACAATGAGCAGTTCTTC. It encodes CASSYTGGIHNEQFF.

This clonotype has at least ten counts. The V call is TRBV28, the J call TRBJ1-3; D is unclear. Germline CDR1 and CDR2: MDHEN and SYDVKM. The length of the CDR3 is 19 residues. Trimming pared 4 bases from V and 4 bases from J, leaving 26 bases between. CDR3 protein: CASSWPRHRKTGRGNTIYF. In nucleotides, the CDR3 is TGTGCCAGCAGTTGGCCGCGACACCGGAAAACGGGGAGAGGAAACACCATATATTTT.

This clonotype was detected many times. The chain has TRBV27 and TRBJ2-7, with a weak D call TRBD2 (5 bases). CDR3 length: 14 residues. Germline V gives CDR1 MNHEY, CDR2 SMNVEV (reference sequence). The ends were cut back, 5 bases at V and 2 bases at J, with 13 bases in the middle. The CDR3 loop is CASSPLEATYEQYF. CDR3 in DNA: TGTGCCAGCAGTCCTTTGGAGGCCACCTACGAGCAGTACTTC.

The V call is TRBV10-3, the J call TRBJ2-2, with D perhaps TRBD2 (5 bases). The length of the CDR3 is 16 residues. Germline CDR1 is ENHRY and CDR2 is SYGVKD. V shed 0 bases and J shed 1 base, with 9 bases lying between them. The CDR3 loop reads CAISESRRGNTGELFF. CDR3 bases: TGTGCCATCAGTGAGTCGAGACGGGGGAACACCGGGGAGCTGTTTTTT.

The V and J genes are TRBV5-1 and TRBJ2-2; tentatively, D is TRBD2 (5 bases). Germline V gene data show CDR1 as SGHRS and CDR2 as YFSETQ. Trimming left V 4 bases short and J 3 bases short, with 10 bases between. This CDR3 has 14 residues. CDR3 amino acids: CASSLGLYTGELFF. The CDR3 DNA reads as TGCGCCAGCAGCCTAGGACTGTACACCGGGGAGCTGTTTTTT.

The gene calls are TRBV21-1 and TRBJ2-7; the table's TRBD1 call for D was not verified on the DNA. TRBV21-1 is flagged as a pseudogene. The CDR3 is made up of 15 amino acids. CDR3 protein: CASSKGWTHSYEQYV. The CDR3 nucleotides read TGTGCCAGCAGCAAAGGTTGGACACATTCCTACGAGCAGTACGTC.

This clonotype was observed at least ten times. The V and J genes are TRBV5-5 and TRBJ1-5; 12 nucleotides agree with TRBD1. V lost 0 bases, J lost 10 bases, and 8 bases stayed unmatched. The CDR3 is 16 amino acids. Looked up from germline, CDR1 is SGHKS and CDR2 is YYEKEE (reference sequence). The CDR3 DNA follows: TGTGCCAGCAGCTTGGGGACGGGACAGGGGGCAGAACCCCAGCATTTT. Its translation is CASSLGTGQGAEPQHF.

This chain connects TRBV12-3 or TRBV12-4 to TRBJ2-2, with D tentatively TRBD1 or TRBD2 (5 bases each). The CDR3 has 17 amino acids. V was cut by 3 bases and J by 8 bases, with 22 bases left in between. The CDR3 DNA reads as TGTGCCAGCAGTTTCCCCGCCTTACGGGGCGCGAGAGGGGAGCTGTTTTTT. Translated, it gives CASSFPALRGARGELFF.

The V gene is TRBV6-2 or TRBV6-3, the J gene TRBJ1-3; D call uncertain. V lost 7 bases and J lost 0, with 13 bases in between. CDR3 length: 15 amino acids. Germline CDR1 is MNHEY and CDR2 is SVGEGT. DNA for the CDR3: TGTGCCAGCACACCTCTGACGAGCTCTGGAAACACCATATATTTT. Encoded protein: CASTPLTSSGNTIYF.

This clonotype was found a few times. The gene calls are TRBV2 and TRBJ2-4; 8 bases match TRBD1. Trimming cost V 6 bases and J 0 bases; bases outside gene matches: 13. Germline V gives CDR1 SNHLY, CDR2 FYNNEI. There are 18 residues in the CDR3. The DNA for the CDR3 is TGTGCCAGCAGGGGCGCGAACAGGGGGACAATAGCCAAAAACATTCAGTACTTC. It codes for CASRGANRGTIAKNIQYF.

The chain links TRBV7-9 to TRBJ1-5; TRBD1 matches 7 bases. The CDR3 loop spans 14 amino acids. Germline CDR1 is SEHNR and CDR2 is FQNEAQ (reference sequence). With V trimmed by 5 bases and J by 3 bases, 4 bases remained unmatched. The CDR3 region is CASSPGQLNQPQHF. CDR3 coding DNA: TGTGCCAGCAGCCCGGGACAGCTCAATCAGCCCCAGCATTTT.

This chain uses TRBV11-2 with TRBJ1-1, with D maybe TRBD1 (6 bases). The CDR3 runs to 15 residues. Trimming stripped 4 bases from V and 4 bases from J, with 16 bases between. Looked up from germline, CDR1 is SGHAT and CDR2 is FQNNGV. CDR3 sequence (DNA): TGTGCCAGCAGCTCCTACAGGGATGGGGTCACTGAAGCTTTCTTT. It translates to CASSSYRDGVTEAFF.

This clonotype was observed a handful of times. V and J are TRBV28 and TRBJ2-2; D tentatively reads TRBD1 or TRBD2 (5 bases each). Trimming removed 5 bases at V and 4 bases at J, with 14 bases between. Germline CDR1 is MDHEN and CDR2 is SYDVKM. This CDR3 spans 15 amino acids. The CDR3 loop is CASSPGQTITGELFF. CDR3 coding DNA: TGTGCCAGCAGTCCGGGGCAGACGATCACCGGGGAGCTGTTTTTT.

This clonotype has more than one count but fewer than ten. V is TRBV11-2 and J is TRBJ1-1; no reliable D call. Trimming removed 0 bases at V and 10 bases at J, with 15 bases between. Germline V CDR1 and CDR2: SGHAT, FQNNGV. The CDR3 is 14 residues long. CDR3 loop: CASSLDPAQRSAFF. As DNA, the CDR3 is TGTGCCAGCAGCTTAGATCCGGCACAGCGATCAGCTTTCTTT.

This clonotype was seen more than once but under ten times. The V call is TRBV7-9, the J call TRBJ1-2, with a possible D match to TRBD1 (5 bases). CDR1 is SEHNR, CDR2 FQNEAQ, per germline (reference sequence). With 6 bases removed from V and 2 bases from J, the gap between germline ends came to 19 bases. This CDR3 contains 16 residues. The CDR3 here is CASRPTAQGANYGYTF. CDR3 sequence (DNA): TGTGCCAGCAGACCGACAGCCCAAGGTGCGAACTATGGCTACACCTTC.

This clonotype has more than one count but fewer than ten. The V gene is TRBV3-1, the J gene TRBJ2-5; the D is unclear. The germline gives CDR1 LGHDT, CDR2 YNNKEL (reference sequence). The CDR3 runs to 13 residues. With 0 bases removed from V and 8 bases from J, the gap between germline ends came to 10 bases. CDR3 nucleotides: TGTGCCAGCAGCCAAGAACAGCGAGCCACCCAGTACTTC. Amino acids: CASSQEQRATQYF.

The rearrangement links TRBV6-1 to TRBJ1-5; tentatively, D is TRBD1 (5 bases). Trimming took 1 base from V and 7 from J, leaving 11 bases between them. The germline V gene encodes CDR1 MNHNS and CDR2 SASEGT. The CDR3 totals 14 residues. The chain's CDR3 is CASSEGGVRQPQHF. In DNA, the CDR3 is TGTGCCAGCAGTGAAGGAGGGGTACGGCAGCCCCAGCATTTT.